Each of the 15 T cell receptor beta chains below was sequenced from the same sample in a study of tumor-infiltrating lymphocytes in oesophageal squamous cell carcinoma. TCRdb redid the calling of the PCR reads with MiXCR, one entry per CDR3 protein. The sample has about 11,000 distinct CDR3 sequences, 50% to 65% seen once. The sequencing input was esophageal tumor tissue. The receptors derive from a male donor with esophageal squamous cell carcinoma.

This clonotype is large. The rearrangement joins TRBV7-2 to TRBJ2-1; the D gene is possibly TRBD1 (6 bases). The germline V gene has CDR1 SGHTA and CDR2 FQGNSA. The CDR3 covers 17 residues. Between the trimmed V and J ends, which lost 5 bases and 2 bases, there was a span of 19 bases. CDR3 DNA sequence: TGTGCCAGCAGCCCCAAGTTGGGGTCAGGGGCCTACAATGAGCAGTTCTTC. It yields the protein CASSPKLGSGAYNEQFF.

The V gene is TRBV27, the J gene TRBJ2-5, with D hard to call. The assigned J gene may be wrong: the sequence end matches TRBJ2-1 better. CDR3 length: 11 residues. The germline V gene encodes CDR1 MNHEY and CDR2 SMNVEV (reference sequence). The CDR3 DNA is TGTGCCAGCAGGATTTACCATGAGCAGTTCTTC. Translating it yields CASRIYHEQFF.

This chain connects TRBV7-3 to TRBJ2-3; D not certain. The J call may not be correct, given that the DNA end is closer to TRBJ2-5. This CDR3 has 12 residues. CDR1 is SGHTA, CDR2 FQGTGA, per germline. In DNA, the CDR3 is TGTGCCAGCAGCGTCAACAAAGAGACCCAGTACTTC. This sequence encodes CASSVNKETQYF.

The J gene is TRBJ2-5, the V gene TRBV6-1; D call uncertain. The J call is uncertain, as TRBJ2-7 better fits the DNA end. This CDR3 region has 12 residues. From germline, CDR1 is MNHNS and CDR2 SASEGT. The chain's CDR3 is CASSDYNYEQYF. DNA for the CDR3: TGTGCCAGCAGCGATTACAACTACGAGCAGTACTTC.

The chain uses TRBV6-1 and TRBJ2-6; D is undetermined. The germline V gene encodes CDR1 MNHNS and CDR2 SASEGT. V was clipped by 6 bases and J by 1 base, with 10 bases between them. The CDR3 is 15 residues long. The CDR3 DNA sequence: TGTGCCAGCAGGGGTCAATCTTCTGGGGCCAACGTCCTGACTTTC. Translating it yields CASRGQSSGANVLTF.

With regard to this clonotype: Compared with germline, one end of the junction differs, possibly owing to a read error. The chain links TRBV2 to TRBJ2-7; D possibly corresponds to TRBD2 (6 bases). CDR3 size: 11 residues. From germline, CDR1 is SNHLY and CDR2 FYNNEI. CDR3 nucleotides: TGTGCCACCTCCGAGGAGGGGCGTAAGTTCTTC. The encoded protein is CATSEEGRKFF.

This clonotype was seen more than once but under ten times. This rearrangement joins TRBV4-3 to TRBJ2-3, with 13 bases matching TRBD2. The CDR3 totals 20 residues. V dropped 1 base and J dropped 3; count of bases not matched to a gene: 13. The germline V gene encodes CDR1 LGHNA and CDR2 YSLEER. Here the CDR3 reads CASSQVLLGGLAGVTDTQYF. CDR3 nucleotides: TGCGCCAGCAGCCAAGTGTTGTTGGGTGGACTAGCGGGAGTTACAGATACGCAGTATTTT.

This sequence joins TRBV24-1 and TRBJ2-3; 7 nucleotides agree with TRBD2. The end of the DNA fits TRBJ2-1 better, so the J call may be wrong. There are 15 residues in the CDR3. Germline V gives CDR1 KGHDR, CDR2 SFDVKD. CDR3 loop: CATSDPSGSYNEQFF. The CDR3 coding sequence is TGTGCCACCAGTGATCCTAGCGGCTCCTACAATGAGCAGTTCTTC.

V is TRBV7-2 and J is TRBJ2-1, with TRBD2 identical over 8 bases. The DNA end is more similar to TRBJ2-7, so the J call may be wrong. Germline V gene lookup returns CDR1 SGHTA and CDR2 FQGNSA. The CDR3 has 15 amino acids. CDR3 DNA sequence: TGTGCCTCAAAAGAGGCAGCGGGGGACCTGTACGAGCAGTACTTC. It is translated as CASKEAAGDLYEQYF.

The chain recombines TRBV7-2 with TRBJ1-1, with D possibly matching TRBD1 (5 bases). Trimming removed 2 bases at V and 1 base at J, with 14 bases between. Germline values: CDR1 SGHTA, CDR2 FQGNSA. This CDR3 is 16 amino acids long. CDR3 in DNA: TGTGCCAGCAGCTTATCAGTTGGTCAGGGGAACACTGAAGCTTTCTTT. This encodes CASSLSVGQGNTEAFF.

This clonotype occurred a few times. The chain joins TRBV12-3 or TRBV12-4 to TRBJ1-2; tentatively, D is TRBD1 (5 bases). There are 13 residues in the CDR3. Trimming shortened V by 5 bases and J by 8 bases, and 15 bases separated the two germline ends. The CDR3 here is CASSPLGDLGYTF. CDR3 nucleotides: TGTGCCAGCAGTCCCTTGGGGGACTTGGGCTACACCTTC.

This clonotype has only a few counts. The rearrangement uses TRBV7-8 and TRBJ2-1, with D maybe TRBD1 (5 bases). The length of the CDR3 is 15 residues. Germline CDR1 and CDR2: SGHVS and FQNEAQ. The V end lost 0 bases, the J end lost 8 bases, and 14 bases lay between the germline ends. DNA for the CDR3: TGTGCCAGCAGCTTAGCCGGACCCAGGGAAGATGAGCAGTTCTTC. This codes for CASSLAGPREDEQFF. Complete variable domain (other parts from reference TRBV7-8 and TRBJ2-1): GAGVSQSPRYKVAKRGQDVALRCDPISGHVSLFWYQQALGQGPEFLTYFQNEAQLDKSGLPSDRFFAERPEGSVSTLKIQRTQQEDSAVYLCASSLAGPREDEQFFGPGTRLTVL.

This clonotype ranks as medium-sized (0.01 to 0.1%). The chain is built from TRBV25-1 and TRBJ2-5; D uncertain. CDR3 size: 13 residues. Per germline, CDR1 MGHDK and CDR2 SYGVNS. V was shortened by 7 bases and J by 4 bases, with 13 bases between the two germline ends. In nucleotides, the CDR3 is TGTGCCAGCAATATGGGGTCGGCAGAGACCCAGTACTTC. Its translation: CASNMGSAETQYF.

The chain recombines TRBV7-9 with TRBJ2-3; unclear D gene. The tail of the sequence fits TRBJ2-5 better, so the J call may be wrong. CDR1 SEHNR and CDR2 FQNEAQ come from the germline V gene (reference sequence). CDR3 size: 16 residues. Here the CDR3 reads CASSLGEAQGSETQYF. The DNA of the CDR3 is TGTGCCAGCAGCTTAGGGGAAGCCCAAGGTTCGGAGACCCAGTACTTC.

This clonotype has at least ten counts. V usage is TRBV19 and J usage is TRBJ2-5, with D unresolved. The CDR3 has 12 amino acids. V dropped 3 bases and J dropped 5 bases, with 7 bases sitting between them. The germline V gene encodes CDR1 LNHDA and CDR2 SQIVND (reference sequence). CDR3 in amino acids: CASSMNRETQYF. The CDR3, as DNA: TGTGCCAGTAGTATGAACCGGGAGACCCAGTACTTC. The whole variable domain, remainder taken from reference TRBV19 and TRBJ2-5, is DGGITQSPKYLFRKEGQNVTLSCEQNLNHDAMYWYRQDPGQGLRLIYYSQIVNDFQKGDIAEGYSVSREKKESFPLTVTSAQKNPTAFYLCASSMNRETQYFGPGTRLLVL.